A single sample is the source of the 4 T cell receptor beta chains below, sequenced in a study of T cell responses to AZD1222 COVID-19 vaccine. Only in-frame clones appear in the TCRdb table, and some are missing; sequencing was by immunoSEQ multiplex PCR. Among around 100,000 clones listed, roughly 91% were seen once. The specimen comprised peripheral blood, sampled on day 0 of AZD1222 vaccination. These receptors came from an adult in good health.

The J gene is TRBJ1-1, the V gene TRBV7-9, with D perhaps matching TRBD1 (5 bases). Trimming removed 5 bases from V and 0 bases from J, with 16 bases in between. CDR3 length: 16 amino acids. The germline V gene has CDR1 SEHNR and CDR2 FQNEAQ (reference sequence). The CDR3 DNA is TGTGCCAGCAGCGCGGAACCCGACAGATTGAACACTGAAGCTTTCTTT. Translated, it gives CASSAEPDRLNTEAFF.

The chain has TRBV6-1 and TRBJ1-2; D is ambiguous. The CDR3 loop spans 14 amino acids. Per germline, CDR1 MNHNS and CDR2 SASEGT. V was shortened by 2 bases and J by 5 bases, with 12 bases between the two germline ends. This CDR3 reads CASSERPGSYGYTF. The CDR3 nucleotides read TGTGCCAGCAGTGAACGTCCAGGCTCATATGGCTACACCTTC.

The rearrangement uses TRBV7-9 and TRBJ1-6, with D perhaps matching TRBD1 (5 bases). The CDR3 sequence is 17 residues long. CDR1 is SEHNR, CDR2 FQNEAQ, per germline (reference sequence). The V and J ends lost 1 base and 9 bases respectively, with 19 bases between them. CDR3 in amino acids: CASSLGGALALGSPLHF. CDR3 nucleotides: TGTGCCAGCAGCTTAGGAGGGGCTCTAGCCCTTGGTTCACCCCTCCACTTT.

This rearrangement joins TRBV7-9 to TRBJ2-2; 9 positions match TRBD1. In germline, CDR1 is SEHNR, CDR2 FQNEAQ (reference sequence). The V gene end was trimmed by 5 bases and the J gene end by 6 bases; junction bases not matched to a gene: 4. CDR3 size: 14 residues. The CDR3 spells CASSTGQGPGELFF. Here the CDR3 DNA reads TGTGCCAGCAGCACGGGACAGGGTCCCGGGGAGCTGTTTTTT. The variable domain in full, completed from reference TRBV7-9 and TRBJ2-2, reads DTGVSQNPRHKITKRGQNVTFRCDPISEHNRLYWYRQTLGQGPEFLTYFQNEAQLEKSRLLSDRFSAERPKGSFSTLEIQRTEQGDSAMYLCASSTGQGPGELFFGEGSRLTVL.